The clone carrying this TCR beta chain is large within its sample. The antigen is unknown. The data originate from a study of metastatic and nonmetastatic thyroid tumors. Study in general: Blood and tumor or nodule tissue repertoires from malignant and benign thyroid patients were compared. General study points: Versus benign nodules, malignant thyroid tumors reportedly had significantly higher TCR beta diversity, in blood and tumor.

TCRdb re-called the PCR reads with MiXCR. The top ten clones hold around a quarter of a sample with about 5,400 clones, 33% of them seen once. The germline gives CDR1 SGHRS, CDR2 YFSETQ. Between the trimmed V and J ends, which lost 0 bases and 7 bases, there was a span of 14 bases. The CDR3 totals 15 residues. Patients were all untreated before their thyroid surgery. The chain is built from TRBV5-1 and TRBJ1-5; D is possibly TRBD1 (6 bases). This sequence originates from a female donor with papillary thyroid cancer or a benign thyroid nodule (not recorded which). Some clones in this sample may be carry-over from other donors' samples. Specimen: adjacent normal tissue. The CDR3 DNA is TGCGCCAGCAGCTTGGTTGGGGGGGCAGGGCAGCCCCAGCATTTT. Its protein product is CASSLVGGAGQPQHF.